What follows is one T cell receptor beta chain and its context. Germline CDR1 reads LGHDT; CDR2 reads YNNKEL (reference sequence). Trimming took 1 base from V and 2 from J, leaving 11 bases between them. This CDR3 comprises 15 residues. The authors built TCR beta libraries using iRepertoire HTBI primers and Arm-PCR of CDR3 regions. TCRdb processed the multiplex PCR reads anew with MiXCR; each CDR3 protein has one entry. The data contain 450,000 to 650,000 distinct CDR3 sequences, roughly 15% of them singletons. The sample is drawn from a study of regulatory T cells in long-lasting Graves disease. Time point defined: newly diagnosed GD, antithyroid drugs for less than 3 months. RNA extracted from PBMCs served as the sequencing template. These same data were also listed under a study on T cells in Graves' hyperthyroidism and ophthalmopathy.

The sequence came from a woman aged 35 to 59 with Graves disease. The sequencing used peripheral blood mononuclear cells (PBMCs), collected at new diagnosis, from a patient treated with antithyroid drugs. The chain is built from TRBV3-1 and TRBJ2-5; possible D gene TRBD2, 6 bases. The CDR3 coding sequence is TGTGCCAGCAGCCAAGTAATAGGAGGGCAAGAGACCCAGTACTTC. This translates into CASSQVIGGQETQYF.